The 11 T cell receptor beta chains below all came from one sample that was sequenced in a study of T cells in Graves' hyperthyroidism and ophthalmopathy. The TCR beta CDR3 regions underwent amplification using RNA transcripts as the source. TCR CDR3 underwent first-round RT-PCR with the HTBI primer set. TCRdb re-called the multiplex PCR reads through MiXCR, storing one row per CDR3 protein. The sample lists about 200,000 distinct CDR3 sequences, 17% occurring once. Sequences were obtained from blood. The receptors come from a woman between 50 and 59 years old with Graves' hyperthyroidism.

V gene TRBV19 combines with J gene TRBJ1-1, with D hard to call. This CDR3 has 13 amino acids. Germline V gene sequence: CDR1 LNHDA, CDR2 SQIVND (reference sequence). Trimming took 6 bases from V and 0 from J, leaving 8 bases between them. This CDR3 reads CASSWYLNTEAFF. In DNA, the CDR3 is TGTGCCAGTAGCTGGTACCTGAACACTGAAGCTTTCTTT. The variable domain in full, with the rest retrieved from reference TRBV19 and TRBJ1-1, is DGGITQSPKYLFRKEGQNVTLSCEQNLNHDAMYWYRQDPGQGLRLIYYSQIVNDFQKGDIAEGYSVSREKKESFPLTVTSAQKNPTAFYLCASSWYLNTEAFFGQGTRLTVV.

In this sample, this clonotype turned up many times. CDR3 nucleotide sequence: TGTGCCAGCAGCCTACCACCGGGACTACAAAACAATGAGCAGTTCTTC. Protein sequence: CASSLPPGLQNNEQFF. The J gene is TRBJ2-1, the V gene TRBV14, with 7 nucleotides matching TRBD2. This CDR3 has 16 residues. In germline, CDR1 is SGHDN, CDR2 FVKESK. V was pared by 4 bases and J by 5 bases, with 11 bases of the junction left unmatched.

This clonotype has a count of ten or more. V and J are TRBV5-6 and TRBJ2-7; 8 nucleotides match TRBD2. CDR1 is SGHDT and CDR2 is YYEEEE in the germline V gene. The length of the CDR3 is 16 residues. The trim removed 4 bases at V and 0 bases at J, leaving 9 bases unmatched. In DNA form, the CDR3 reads TGTGCCAGCAGCCCCTTCGAACGGGAGGGCTCCTACGAGCAGTACTTC. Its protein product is CASSPFEREGSYEQYF.

In nucleotides, the CDR3 is TGCAGCGTCCGCCAACCGACAGGGGAGAGACTAGCGGGACGACCGGGGGGCACAGATACGCAGTATTTT. Translation gives CSVRQPTGERLAGRPGGTDTQYF. The genes are TRBV29-1 and TRBJ2-3; 11 nucleotides line up with TRBD2. Losses at the gene ends were 6 bases for V and 1 base for J; bases not matched to a gene: 30. The CDR3 spans 23 residues. The germline CDR1 and CDR2 sequences are SQVTM and ANQGSEA.

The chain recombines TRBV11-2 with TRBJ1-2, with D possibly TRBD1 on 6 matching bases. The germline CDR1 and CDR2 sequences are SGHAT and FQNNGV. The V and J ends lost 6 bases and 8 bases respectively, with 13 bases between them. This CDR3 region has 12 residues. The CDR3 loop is CASREGGRGYTF. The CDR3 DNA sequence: TGTGCCAGCAGGGAGGGGGGTCGGGGCTACACCTTC.

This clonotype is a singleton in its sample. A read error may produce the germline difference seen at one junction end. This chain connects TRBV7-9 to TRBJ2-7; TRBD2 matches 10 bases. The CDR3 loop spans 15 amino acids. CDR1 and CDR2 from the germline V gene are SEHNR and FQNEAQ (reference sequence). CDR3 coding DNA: TGTGCCAGCAACTTAGAGGGACTAGCGAGCTACGAGCAGTACTTC. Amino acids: CASNLEGLASYEQYF.

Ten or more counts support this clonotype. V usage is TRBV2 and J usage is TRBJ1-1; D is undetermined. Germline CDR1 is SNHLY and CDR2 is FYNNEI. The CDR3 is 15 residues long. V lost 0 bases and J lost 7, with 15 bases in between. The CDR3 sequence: CASSEAPRRGGEAFF. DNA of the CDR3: TGTGCCAGCAGTGAAGCGCCGAGGAGAGGAGGTGAAGCTTTCTTT.

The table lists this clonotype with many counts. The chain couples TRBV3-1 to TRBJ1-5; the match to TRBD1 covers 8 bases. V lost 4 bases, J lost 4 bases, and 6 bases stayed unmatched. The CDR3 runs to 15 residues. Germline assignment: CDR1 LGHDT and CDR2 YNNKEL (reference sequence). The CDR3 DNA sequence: TGTGCCAGCAGCCTCACCGGGACAGGAAATCAGCCCCAGCATTTT. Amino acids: CASSLTGTGNQPQHF.

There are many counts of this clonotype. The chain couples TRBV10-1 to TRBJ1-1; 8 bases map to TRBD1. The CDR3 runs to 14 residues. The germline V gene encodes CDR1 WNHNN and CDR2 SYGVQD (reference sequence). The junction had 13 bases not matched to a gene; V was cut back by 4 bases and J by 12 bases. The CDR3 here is CASSGLEQGARTFF. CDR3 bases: TGCGCCAGCAGTGGGCTCGAGCAGGGGGCGCGAACTTTCTTT.

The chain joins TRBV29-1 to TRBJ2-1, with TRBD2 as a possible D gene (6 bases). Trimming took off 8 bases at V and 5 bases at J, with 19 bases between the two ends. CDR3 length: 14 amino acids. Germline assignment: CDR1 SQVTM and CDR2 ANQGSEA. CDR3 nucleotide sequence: TGCAGCTTGGGGTCGGGAGTATCCCACAATGAGCAGTTCTTC. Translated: CSLGSGVSHNEQFF.

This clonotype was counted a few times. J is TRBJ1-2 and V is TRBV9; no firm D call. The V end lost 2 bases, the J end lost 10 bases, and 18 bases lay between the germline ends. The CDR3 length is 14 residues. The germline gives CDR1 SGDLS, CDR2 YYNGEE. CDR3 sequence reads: CASSVRGREEHYTF. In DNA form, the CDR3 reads TGTGCCAGCAGCGTCCGAGGGCGGGAGGAACACTACACCTTC.